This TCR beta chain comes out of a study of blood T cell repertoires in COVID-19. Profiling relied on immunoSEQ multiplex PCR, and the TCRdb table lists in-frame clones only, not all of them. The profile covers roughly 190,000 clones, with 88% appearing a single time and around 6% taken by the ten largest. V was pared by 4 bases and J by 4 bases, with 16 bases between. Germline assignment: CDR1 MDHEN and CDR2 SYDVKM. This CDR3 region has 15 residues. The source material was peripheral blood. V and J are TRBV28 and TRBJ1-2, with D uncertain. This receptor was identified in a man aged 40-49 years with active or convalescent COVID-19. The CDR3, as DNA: TGTGCCAGCAGTTCCGAAACCCTGGGCAGCTATGGCTACACCTTC. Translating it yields CASSSETLGSYGYTF.